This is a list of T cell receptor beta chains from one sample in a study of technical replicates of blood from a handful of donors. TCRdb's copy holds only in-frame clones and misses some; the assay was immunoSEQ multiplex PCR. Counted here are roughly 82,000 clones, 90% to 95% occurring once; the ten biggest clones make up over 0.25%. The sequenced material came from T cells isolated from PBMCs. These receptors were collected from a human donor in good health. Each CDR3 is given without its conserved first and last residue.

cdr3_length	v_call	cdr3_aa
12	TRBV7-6	ASSGQGAHQPQH
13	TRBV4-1	ASSFLNGASYEQY
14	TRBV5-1	ASASGQARMNTEAF
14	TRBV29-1	SVDGPTLRRNTEAF
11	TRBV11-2	ASSLMSQYEQY
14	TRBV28	ASTPRLRRGQETQY
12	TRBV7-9	ASSLEGQGALQY
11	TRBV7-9	ASRRGGGYGYT
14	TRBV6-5	ASSYSAGGPRDTQY
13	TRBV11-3	ASRSTRDRGDEAF